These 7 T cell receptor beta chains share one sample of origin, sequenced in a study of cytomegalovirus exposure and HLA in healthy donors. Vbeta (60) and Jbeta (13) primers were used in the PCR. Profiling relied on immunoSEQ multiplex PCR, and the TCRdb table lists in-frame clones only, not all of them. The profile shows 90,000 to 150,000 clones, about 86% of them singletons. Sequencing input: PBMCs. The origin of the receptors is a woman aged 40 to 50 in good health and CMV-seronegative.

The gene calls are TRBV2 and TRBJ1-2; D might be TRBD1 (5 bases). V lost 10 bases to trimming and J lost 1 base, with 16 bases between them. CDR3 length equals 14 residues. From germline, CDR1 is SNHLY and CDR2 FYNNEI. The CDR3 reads CATKNPQGNYGYTF. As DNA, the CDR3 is TGTGCCACCAAAAACCCCCAGGGTAACTATGGCTACACCTTC.

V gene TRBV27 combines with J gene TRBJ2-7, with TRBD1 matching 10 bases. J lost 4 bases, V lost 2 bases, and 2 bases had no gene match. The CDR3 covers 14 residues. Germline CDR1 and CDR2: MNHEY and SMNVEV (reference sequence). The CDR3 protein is CASSLRQGAYEQYF. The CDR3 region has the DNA TGTGCCAGCAGTTTAAGACAGGGGGCATACGAGCAGTACTTC.

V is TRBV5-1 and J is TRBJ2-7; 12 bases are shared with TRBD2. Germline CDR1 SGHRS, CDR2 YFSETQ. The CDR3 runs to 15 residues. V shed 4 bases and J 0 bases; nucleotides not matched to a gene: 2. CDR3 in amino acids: CASSTGLAGSYEQYF. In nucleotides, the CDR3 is TGCGCCAGCAGCACGGGACTAGCGGGCTCCTACGAGCAGTACTTC.

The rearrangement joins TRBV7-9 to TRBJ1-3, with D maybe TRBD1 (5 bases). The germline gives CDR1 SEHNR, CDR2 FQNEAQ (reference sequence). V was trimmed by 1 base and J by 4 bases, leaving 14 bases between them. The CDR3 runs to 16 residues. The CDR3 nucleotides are TGTGCCAGCAGCTTAGGGGGCAGTCCCTTGGGAAACACCATATATTTT. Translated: CASSLGGSPLGNTIYF.

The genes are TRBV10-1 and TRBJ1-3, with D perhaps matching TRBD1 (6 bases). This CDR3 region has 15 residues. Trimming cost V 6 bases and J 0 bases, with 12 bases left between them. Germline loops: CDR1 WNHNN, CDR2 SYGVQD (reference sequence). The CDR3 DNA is TGCGCCAGCAGCGCCAGGGGAAACTCTGGAAACACCATATATTTT. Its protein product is CASSARGNSGNTIYF.

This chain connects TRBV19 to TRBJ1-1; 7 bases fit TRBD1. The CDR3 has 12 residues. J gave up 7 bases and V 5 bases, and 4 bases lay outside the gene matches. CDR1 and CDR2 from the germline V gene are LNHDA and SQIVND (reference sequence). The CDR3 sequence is CASSQDRDEAFF. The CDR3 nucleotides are TGTGCCAGTAGTCAAGACAGGGATGAAGCTTTCTTT.

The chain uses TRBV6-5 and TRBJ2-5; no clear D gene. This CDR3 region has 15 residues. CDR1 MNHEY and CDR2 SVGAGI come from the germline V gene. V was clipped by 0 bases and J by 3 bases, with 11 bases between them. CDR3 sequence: CASSYSTQTKETQYF. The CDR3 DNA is TGTGCCAGCAGTTACTCGACTCAGACCAAAGAGACCCAGTACTTC.